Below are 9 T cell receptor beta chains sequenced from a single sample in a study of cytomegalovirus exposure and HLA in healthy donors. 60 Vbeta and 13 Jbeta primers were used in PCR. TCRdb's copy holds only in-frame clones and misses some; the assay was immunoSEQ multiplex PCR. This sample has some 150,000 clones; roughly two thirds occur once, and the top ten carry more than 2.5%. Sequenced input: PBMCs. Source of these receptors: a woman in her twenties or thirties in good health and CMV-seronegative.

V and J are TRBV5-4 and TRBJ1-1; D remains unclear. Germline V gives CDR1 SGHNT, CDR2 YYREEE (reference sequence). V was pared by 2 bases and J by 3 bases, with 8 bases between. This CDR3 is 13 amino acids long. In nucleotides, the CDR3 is TGTGCCAGCAGCTTTACAGACGACACTGAAGCTTTCTTT. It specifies CASSFTDDTEAFF.

The CDR3 region is CASRGLAANEQFF. In DNA, the CDR3 is TGTGCCAGTAGGGGACTAGCGGCGAATGAGCAGTTCTTC. The J gene is TRBJ2-1, the V gene TRBV19; 11 bases are shared with TRBD2. V trimming: 6 bases; J trimming: 7 bases; junction bases outside the gene matches: 2. This CDR3 is 13 amino acids long. Germline CDR1 reads LNHDA; CDR2 reads SQIVND (reference sequence).

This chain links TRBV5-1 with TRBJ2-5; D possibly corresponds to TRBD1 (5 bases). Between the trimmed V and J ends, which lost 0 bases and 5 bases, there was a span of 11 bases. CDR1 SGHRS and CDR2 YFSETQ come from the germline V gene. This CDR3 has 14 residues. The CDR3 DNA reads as TGCGCCAGCAGCTTGGTTCAGGGATGGGAGACCCAGTACTTC. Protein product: CASSLVQGWETQYF.

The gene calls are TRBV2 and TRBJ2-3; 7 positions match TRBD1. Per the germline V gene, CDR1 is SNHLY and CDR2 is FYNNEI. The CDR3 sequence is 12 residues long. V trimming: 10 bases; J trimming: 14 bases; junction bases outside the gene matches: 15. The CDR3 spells CAILTGSRLAYF. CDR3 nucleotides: TGTGCCATCCTGACAGGGTCCCGTCTGGCGTATTTT.

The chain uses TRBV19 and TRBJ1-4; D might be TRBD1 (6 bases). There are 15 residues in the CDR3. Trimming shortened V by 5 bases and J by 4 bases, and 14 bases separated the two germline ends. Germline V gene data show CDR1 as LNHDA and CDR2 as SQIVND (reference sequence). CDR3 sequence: CASSRAGDGNEKLFF. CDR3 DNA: TGTGCCAGTAGTCGGGCAGGGGATGGTAATGAAAAACTGTTTTTT.

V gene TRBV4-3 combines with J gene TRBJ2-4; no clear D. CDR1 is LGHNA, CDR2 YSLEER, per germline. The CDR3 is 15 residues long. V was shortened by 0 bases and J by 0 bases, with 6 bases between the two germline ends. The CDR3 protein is CASSQEGVAKNIQYF. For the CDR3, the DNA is TGCGCCAGCAGCCAAGAAGGAGTAGCCAAAAACATTCAGTACTTC.

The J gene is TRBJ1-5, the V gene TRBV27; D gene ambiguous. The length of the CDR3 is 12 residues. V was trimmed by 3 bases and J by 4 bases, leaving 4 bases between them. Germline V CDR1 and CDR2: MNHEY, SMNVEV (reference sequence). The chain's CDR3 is CASSFLNQPQHF. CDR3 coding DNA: TGTGCCAGCAGTTTCCTAAATCAGCCCCAGCATTTT.

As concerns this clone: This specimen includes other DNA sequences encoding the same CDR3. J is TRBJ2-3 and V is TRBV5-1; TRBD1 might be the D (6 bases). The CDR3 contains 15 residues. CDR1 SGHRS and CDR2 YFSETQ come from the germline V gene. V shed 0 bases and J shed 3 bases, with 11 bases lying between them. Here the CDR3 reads CASSLEDSNTDTQYF. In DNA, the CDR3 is TGCGCCAGCAGCTTGGAGGACAGCAATACAGATACGCAGTATTTT.

The CDR3 coding sequence is TGTGCCAGCAGTTCCCCGGACAGGGGAGGGTACGAGACCCAGTACTTC. It specifies CASSSPDRGGYETQYF. V is TRBV27 and J is TRBJ2-5; 9 bases are a match to TRBD1. In germline, CDR1 is MNHEY, CDR2 SMNVEV (reference sequence). Trimming at V came to 4 bases and at J to 5 bases, leaving 11 bases not matched to a gene. The CDR3 sequence is 16 residues long.